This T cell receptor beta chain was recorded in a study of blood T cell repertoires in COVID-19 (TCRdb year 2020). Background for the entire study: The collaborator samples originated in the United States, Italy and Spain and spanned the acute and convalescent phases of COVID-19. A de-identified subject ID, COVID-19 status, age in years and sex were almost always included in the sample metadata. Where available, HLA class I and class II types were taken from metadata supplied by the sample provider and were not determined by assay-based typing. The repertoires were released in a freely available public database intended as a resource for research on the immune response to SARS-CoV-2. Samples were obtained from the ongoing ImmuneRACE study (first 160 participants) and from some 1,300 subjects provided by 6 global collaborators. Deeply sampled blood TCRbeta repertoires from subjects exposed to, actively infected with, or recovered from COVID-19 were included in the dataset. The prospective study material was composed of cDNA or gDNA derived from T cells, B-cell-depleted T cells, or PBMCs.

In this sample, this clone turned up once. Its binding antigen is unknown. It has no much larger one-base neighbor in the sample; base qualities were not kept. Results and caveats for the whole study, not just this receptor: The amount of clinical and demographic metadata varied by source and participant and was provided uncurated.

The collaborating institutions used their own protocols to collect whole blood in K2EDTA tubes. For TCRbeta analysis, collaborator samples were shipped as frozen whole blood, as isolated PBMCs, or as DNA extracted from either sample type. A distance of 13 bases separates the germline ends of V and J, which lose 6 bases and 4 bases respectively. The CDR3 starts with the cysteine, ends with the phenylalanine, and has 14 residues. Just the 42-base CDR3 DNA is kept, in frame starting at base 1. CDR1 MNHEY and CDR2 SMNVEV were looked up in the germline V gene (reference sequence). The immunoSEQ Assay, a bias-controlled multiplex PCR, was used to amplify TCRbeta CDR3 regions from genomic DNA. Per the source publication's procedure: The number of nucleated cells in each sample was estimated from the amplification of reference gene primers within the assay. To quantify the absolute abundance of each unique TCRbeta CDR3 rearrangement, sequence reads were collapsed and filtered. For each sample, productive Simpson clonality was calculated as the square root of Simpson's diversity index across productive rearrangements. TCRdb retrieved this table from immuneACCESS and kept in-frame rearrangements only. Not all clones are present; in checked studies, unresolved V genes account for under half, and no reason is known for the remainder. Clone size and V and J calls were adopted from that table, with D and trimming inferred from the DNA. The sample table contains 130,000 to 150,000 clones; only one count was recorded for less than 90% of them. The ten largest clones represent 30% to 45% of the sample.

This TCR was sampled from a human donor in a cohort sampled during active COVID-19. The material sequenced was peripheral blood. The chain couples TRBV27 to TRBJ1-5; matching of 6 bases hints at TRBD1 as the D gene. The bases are TGTGCCAGCAGAGCCACAGGGTCTAATCAGCCCCAGCATTTT. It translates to CASRATGSNQPQHF.